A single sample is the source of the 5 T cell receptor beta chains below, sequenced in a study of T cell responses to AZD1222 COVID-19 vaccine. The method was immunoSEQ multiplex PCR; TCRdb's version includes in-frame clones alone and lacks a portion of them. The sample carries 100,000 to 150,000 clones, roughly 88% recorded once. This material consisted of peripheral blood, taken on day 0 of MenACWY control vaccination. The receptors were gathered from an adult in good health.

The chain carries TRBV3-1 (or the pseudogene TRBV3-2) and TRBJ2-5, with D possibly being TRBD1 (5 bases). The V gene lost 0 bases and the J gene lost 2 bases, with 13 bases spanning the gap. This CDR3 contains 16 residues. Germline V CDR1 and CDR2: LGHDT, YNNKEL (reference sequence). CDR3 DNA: TGTGCCAGCAGCCAAGATGTTTGGACAAAACAAGAGACCCAGTACTTC. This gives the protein CASSQDVWTKQETQYF.

DNA for the CDR3: TGTGCCAGCAGCCAAGATTGGGGACGGAGGCCCACCGGGGAGCTGTTTTTT. The encoded protein is CASSQDWGRRPTGELFF. J is TRBJ2-2 and V is TRBV4-2; tentatively, D is TRBD1 or TRBD2 (5 bases each). The CDR3 spans 17 residues. V gave up 0 bases and J gave up 4 bases, with 15 bases separating them. CDR1 and CDR2 (germline): LGHNA, YNFKEQ.

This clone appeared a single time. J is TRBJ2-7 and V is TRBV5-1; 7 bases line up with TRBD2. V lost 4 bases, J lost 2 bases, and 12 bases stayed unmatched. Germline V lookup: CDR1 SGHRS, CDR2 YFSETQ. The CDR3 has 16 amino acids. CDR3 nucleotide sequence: TGCGCCAGCAGCCCCAGCCCAGGACTAGGCCCCTACGAGCAGTACTTC. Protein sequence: CASSPSPGLGPYEQYF. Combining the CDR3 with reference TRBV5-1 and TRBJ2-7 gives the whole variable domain KAGVTQTPRYLIKTRGQQVTLSCSPISGHRSVSWYQQTPGQGLQFLFEYFSETQRNKGNFPGRFSGRQFSNSRSEMNVSTLELGDSALYLCASSPSPGLGPYEQYFGPGTRLTVT.

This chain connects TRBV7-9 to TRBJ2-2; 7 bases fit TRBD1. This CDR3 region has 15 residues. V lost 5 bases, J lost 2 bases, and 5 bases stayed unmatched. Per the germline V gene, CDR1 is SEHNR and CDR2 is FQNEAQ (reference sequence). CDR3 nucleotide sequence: TGTGCCAGCAGCCCAAGGACAGGAAACACCGGGGAGCTGTTTTTT. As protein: CASSPRTGNTGELFF. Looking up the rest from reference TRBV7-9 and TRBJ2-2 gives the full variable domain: DTGVSQNPRHKITKRGQNVTFRCDPISEHNRLYWYRQTLGQGPEFLTYFQNEAQLEKSRLLSDRFSAERPKGSFSTLEIQRTEQGDSAMYLCASSPRTGNTGELFFGEGSRLTVL.

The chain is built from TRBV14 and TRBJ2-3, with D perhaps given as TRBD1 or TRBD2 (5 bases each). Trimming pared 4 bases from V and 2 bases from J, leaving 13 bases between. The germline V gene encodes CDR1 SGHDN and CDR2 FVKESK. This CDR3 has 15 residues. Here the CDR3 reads CASSLDGGSTDTQYF. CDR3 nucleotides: TGTGCCAGCAGCCTGGATGGGGGATCCACAGATACGCAGTATTTT. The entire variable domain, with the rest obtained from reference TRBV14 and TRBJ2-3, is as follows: EAGVTQFPSHSVIEKGQTVTLRCDPISGHDNLYWYRRVMGKEIKFLLHFVKESKQDESGMPNNRFLAERTGGTYSTLKVQPAELEDSGVYFCASSLDGGSTDTQYFGPGTRLTVL.